The 19 T cell receptor beta chains listed next were all sequenced from one sample in a study of chemoradiotherapy in HPV16-positive cancers. Profiling relied on immunoSEQ multiplex PCR, and the TCRdb table lists in-frame clones only, not all of them. The table has some 4,600 clones, roughly nine tenths seen once. This sample was obtained from a patient who underwent chemoradiotherapy. The receptors were sampled from a human donor with HPV-associated anogenital cancer.

The rearrangement links TRBV7-2 to TRBJ2-7; D gene uncertain. Trimming shortened V by 1 base and J by 0 bases, and 7 bases separated the two germline ends. The CDR3 sequence is 14 residues long. Germline CDR1 reads SGHTA; CDR2 reads FQGNSA. CDR3 sequence (DNA): TGTGCCAGCAGCTTAGGCTCTTTCTCCTACGAGCAGTACTTC. This sequence encodes CASSLGSFSYEQYF.

The chain joins TRBV6-5 to TRBJ1-4, with 8 bases fitting TRBD1. The germline CDR1 and CDR2 sequences are MNHEY and SVGAGI. The length of the CDR3 is 13 residues. J was trimmed by 7 bases and V by 6 bases; bases with no gene match: 4. In DNA, the CDR3 is TGTGCCAGCAGATATGACAGGGGTGAAAAACTGTTTTTT. As protein: CASRYDRGEKLFF.

J is TRBJ1-6 and V is TRBV9, with 9 bases lining up with TRBD1. J gave up 9 bases and V 3 bases, and 10 bases lay outside the gene matches. This CDR3 is built from 16 residues. Per germline, CDR1 SGDLS and CDR2 YYNGEE. This CDR3 is CASSAPGQGNGSPLHF. Written as DNA, the CDR3 is TGTGCCAGCAGCGCGCCCGGACAGGGGAACGGTTCACCCCTCCACTTT.

The sample holds one count of this clone. The rearrangement links TRBV7-9 to TRBJ1-1, with 7 bases fitting TRBD1. Germline V gene sequence: CDR1 SEHNR, CDR2 FQNEAQ (reference sequence). With 5 bases clipped from V and 1 base from J, the junction kept 4 bases outside the gene matches. The CDR3 is 14 amino acids. CDR3 residues: CASSGRQGNTEAFF. The CDR3 region has the DNA TGTGCCAGCAGCGGACGACAGGGGAACACTGAAGCTTTCTTT. Drawing the rest from reference TRBV7-9 and TRBJ1-1, the complete variable domain is DTGVSQNPRHKITKRGQNVTFRCDPISEHNRLYWYRQTLGQGPEFLTYFQNEAQLEKSRLLSDRFSAERPKGSFSTLEIQRTEQGDSAMYLCASSGRQGNTEAFFGQGTRLTVV.

This clone was seen a handful of times. V usage is TRBV27 and J usage is TRBJ1-6, with D perhaps matching TRBD1 (5 bases). The germline V gene encodes CDR1 MNHEY and CDR2 SMNVEV (reference sequence). Trimming pared 2 bases from V and 8 bases from J, leaving 22 bases between. The CDR3 has 18 amino acids. The CDR3 DNA follows: TGTGCCAGCAGTTTAATTTACCGGGACCCTGGGTCGGATTCACCCCTCCACTTT. It specifies CASSLIYRDPGSDSPLHF.

CDR3 residues: CASSFPTGTTDTQYF. CDR3 nucleotide sequence: TGTGCCAGCAGCTTCCCCACAGGGACCACAGATACGCAGTATTTT. This chain uses TRBV11-3 with TRBJ2-3; tentatively, D is TRBD1 (6 bases). The CDR3 loop spans 15 amino acids. The V end lost 3 bases, the J end lost 2 bases, and 12 bases lay between the germline ends. The germline gives CDR1 SGHNT, CDR2 YENEEA.

The chain links TRBV18 to TRBJ2-7; a possible D gene is TRBD2 (5 bases). V dropped 3 bases and J dropped 5 bases, with 14 bases sitting between them. Germline V lookup: CDR1 KGHSH, CDR2 LQKENI. The CDR3 has 14 amino acids. The CDR3 loop reads CASSPIGRVHEQYF. As DNA, the CDR3 is TGTGCCAGCTCACCGATAGGGCGGGTCCACGAGCAGTACTTC.

The rearrangement links TRBV27 to TRBJ2-7; TRBD2 matches 11 bases. CDR1 and CDR2 from the germline V gene are MNHEY and SMNVEV (reference sequence). With V trimmed by 7 bases and J by 4 bases, 18 bases remained unmatched. This CDR3 has 18 amino acids. This CDR3 reads CASTSWGGLAGGGYEQYF. In DNA form, the CDR3 reads TGTGCCAGCACTTCGTGGGGCGGTCTAGCGGGAGGAGGGTACGAGCAGTACTTC.

The chain employs TRBV11-2 and TRBJ1-6; 8 bases match TRBD1. J lost 8 bases, V lost 3 bases, and 0 bases had no gene match. This CDR3 region has 13 residues. Germline V gene lookup returns CDR1 SGHAT and CDR2 FQNNGV. The CDR3 sequence: CASSLTGDSPLHF. The CDR3 DNA sequence: TGTGCCAGCAGCTTGACAGGGGATTCACCCCTCCACTTT.

V is TRBV14 and J is TRBJ1-2, with 8 bases aligning to TRBD1. The germline CDR1 and CDR2 sequences are SGHDN and FVKESK. The CDR3 extends over 15 amino acids. The ends lost 0 bases at V and 7 bases at J; junction bases unmatched: 7. The CDR3: CASSQDRQGIGGYTF. CDR3 DNA sequence: TGTGCCAGCAGCCAAGATCGACAGGGGATCGGTGGCTACACCTTC.

The V and J genes are TRBV5-4 and TRBJ2-7, with D unresolved. CDR1 is SGHNT, CDR2 YYREEE, per germline (reference sequence). This CDR3 spans 13 amino acids. Between the trimmed V and J ends, which lost 2 bases and 3 bases, there was a span of 9 bases. In DNA form, the CDR3 reads TGTGCCAGCAGCTTAGCCCTCGACTACGAGCAGTACTTC. Amino acid sequence: CASSLALDYEQYF. The full variable domain, its missing parts supplied by reference TRBV5-4 and TRBJ2-7, is ETGVTQSPTHLIKTRGQQVTLRCSSQSGHNTVSWYQQALGQGPQFIFQYYREEENGRGNFPPRFSGLQFPNYSSELNVNALELDDSALYLCASSLALDYEQYFGPGTRLTVT.

The V gene is TRBV14, the J gene TRBJ2-3; maybe TRBD2 (5 bases). The V gene lost 0 bases and the J gene lost 0 bases, with 10 bases spanning the gap. CDR1 is SGHDN, CDR2 FVKESK, per germline. There are 16 residues in the CDR3. Written as DNA, the CDR3 is TGTGCCAGCAGCCAAGATCGAAGCGGAAGCACAGATACGCAGTATTTT. This encodes CASSQDRSGSTDTQYF.

The chain is built from TRBV6-1 and TRBJ1-1; 12 nucleotides match TRBD1. Germline V gene sequence: CDR1 MNHNS, CDR2 SASEGT. V lost 5 bases and J lost 11; bases outside the gene matches: 9. This CDR3 comprises 14 residues. The DNA of the CDR3 is TGTGCCAGCAGTCTACCGGGACAGGGGGCTTCGGCTTTCTTT. Protein product: CASSLPGQGASAFF.

This sequence joins TRBV28 and TRBJ2-7; tentative D call: TRBD2 (6 bases). Germline CDR1 is MDHEN and CDR2 is SYDVKM. This CDR3 comprises 12 residues. Trimming took off 2 bases at V and 4 bases at J, with 6 bases between the two ends. The CDR3 loop reads CASSLRGYEQYF. CDR3 DNA: TGTGCCAGCAGTTTACGGGGGTACGAGCAGTACTTC.

The chain is built from TRBV5-6 and TRBJ1-2; 9 bases map to TRBD1. The CDR3 is 15 amino acids. The germline V gene has CDR1 SGHDT and CDR2 YYEEEE. V lost 4 bases and J lost 3; bases outside the gene matches: 7. The CDR3 DNA follows: TGTGCCAGCAGCCCAATACAGGGGGCAGACTATGGCTACACCTTC. Translated: CASSPIQGADYGYTF.

The V and J genes are TRBV11-2 and TRBJ1-1, with no clear D. The germline V gene encodes CDR1 SGHAT and CDR2 FQNNGV. Trimming stripped 6 bases from V and 1 base from J, with 12 bases between. The CDR3 spans 14 residues. CDR3 in amino acids: CASSPLGTNTEAFF. For the CDR3, the DNA is TGTGCCAGCAGTCCCTTGGGCACGAACACTGAAGCTTTCTTT.

The rearrangement joins TRBV27 to TRBJ2-6; unclear D gene. V was pared by 2 bases and J by 0 bases, with 5 bases between. Germline V lookup: CDR1 MNHEY, CDR2 SMNVEV (reference sequence). The length of the CDR3 is 15 residues. The CDR3 DNA sequence: TGTGCCAGCAGTTTAACAGTCTCTGGGGCCAACGTCCTGACTTTC. Its protein product is CASSLTVSGANVLTF.

The chain recombines TRBV25-1 with TRBJ2-7; D not resolved. The V end was cut by 2 bases, the J end by 6 bases, with 14 bases between. This CDR3 has 14 amino acids. Germline V CDR1 and CDR2: MGHDK, SYGVNS. CDR3 coding DNA: TGTGCCAGCAGTGAAGCTAGGGCATTCTCCGAGCAGTACTTC. Translating gives CASSEARAFSEQYF.

The chain employs TRBV1 and TRBJ1-1; no DNA check was done on the table's D call, TRBD1. TRBV1 is a pseudogene. The CDR3 spans 17 residues. The CDR3 here is CTSSQMPDRAKDTEAFF. In DNA, the CDR3 is TGCACCAGCAGCCAAATGCCGGACAGGGCTAAGGACACTGAAGCTTTCTTT.